This T cell receptor beta chain comes out of a study of spatial heterogeneity in lung cancer. Turning to the study itself: Each time, sequencing found more beta-chain sequences than alpha-chain sequences. TCR transcript counts in tumor regions correlated strongly with a T cell module score from matched bulk RNA-seq. General study results and limits: Within tumors, counts of expanded alpha and beta TCRs tracked tumor mutation counts.

TCR cDNA molecules were tagged individually, and each one carried a unique molecular identifier. TCRdb reprocessed the 5' RACE reads via MiXCR and lists one record per CDR3 protein. The sample has about 13,000 distinct CDR3 sequences; more than 3.5% are singletons. This clonotype was seen repeatedly, ten times or more. The antigen remains undetermined. The time point was: sample taken at primary tumor resection. About 73 TRACERx patients with early, untreated non-small cell lung cancer donated samples. The CDR3 spans 14 residues. The V gene's germline CDR1 is SNHLY and CDR2 FYNNEI. V lost 3 bases to trimming and J lost 6 bases; unmatched junction nucleotides: 2.

The TCR sequence derives from a male donor with early-stage non-small cell lung cancer. The input for sequencing was lung tumor tissue, taken at surgery. This chain links TRBV2 with TRBJ2-7; 13 bases align to TRBD2. CDR3: CASSEGTSGTEQYF. CDR3 in DNA: TGTGCCAGCAGTGAGGGGACTAGCGGGACCGAGCAGTACTTC.